Listed below are T cell receptor beta chains from one sample, sequenced in a study of neurological immune-mediated disorders. TCRdb re-called the 5' RACE reads through MiXCR, storing one row per CDR3 protein. The sample has about 31,000 distinct CDR3 sequences; 10% to 15% are singletons. Sequencing was performed on CD4+ T cells from blood. The origin of the receptors is a female donor with HTLV-1-associated myelopathy (HAM/TSP). Both conserved end residues are trimmed from each CDR3. The order of the fields is J gene, CDR3 length, V gene, clone size, CDR3 protein. Clone size is stated in some rows and not others, as once, few, many or a class when expanded.

TRBJ1-1,12,TRBV7-9,many,ASSWPGQGTEAF
TRBJ2-7,14,TRBV5-6,many,ASSLGLAKRHYEQY
TRBJ1-2,14,TRBV5-1,many,ASSLAGGNPDYGYT
TRBJ1-4,13,TRBV5-1,many,ASSSSGSSNEKLF
TRBJ2-5,11,TRBV28,many,ASSRRNQETQY
TRBJ1-3,14,TRBV5-1,many,ASQDQGAKTGNTIY
TRBJ2-5,11,TRBV12-3/TRBV12-4,many,ASTLSPKETQY
TRBJ2-3,12,TRBV11-2,many,ASSPAGLTDTQY
TRBJ2-5,13,TRBV20-1,many,SARGTSGIQETQY
TRBJ2-1,13,TRBV5-1,-,ASSFRTQGYNEQF
TRBJ2-7,11,TRBV20-1,many,SGRGQGGDEQY
TRBJ2-3,11,TRBV3-1,many,ASSRTQDYTQY
TRBJ1-4,11,TRBV20-1,many,SAQTTTNEKLF
TRBJ2-5,14,TRBV20-1,many,SSRGLAGGYQETQY
TRBJ2-1,15,TRBV6-5,-,ASSYSLPSGVYNEQF
TRBJ2-2,10,TRBV7-9,many,ASSLAPGELF
TRBJ2-3,12,TRBV10-3,many,AISDPGGVDTQY
TRBJ1-3,9,TRBV20-1,many,SAIQGNTIY
TRBJ2-1,13,TRBV20-1,many,SARESGRYYNEQF
TRBJ2-4,12,TRBV3-1,many,ASSQDPLWGGRY
TRBJ1-3,12,TRBV6-2/TRBV6-3,-,ASSPGTWRNTIY
TRBJ1-2,14,TRBV3-1,many,ASSQGAGTESYGYT
TRBJ2-2,14,TRBV12-3/TRBV12-4,many,ASSTRPAGRVGELF
TRBJ2-7,12,TRBV7-9,many,ASSQGGGRTEQY
TRBJ2-5,14,TRBV20-1,medium-sized,SASPEREGFSETQY
TRBJ2-1,11,TRBV11-3,many,ASSSGQRNEQF
TRBJ2-5,13,TRBV5-1,many,ASSLGVDRKETQY
TRBJ1-6,13,TRBV27,many,ASSLKPQGISPLH
TRBJ2-3,10,TRBV5-5,many,ASSLLSDTQY
TRBJ2-2,12,TRBV7-2,many,ASKTSGGTGELF
TRBJ1-5,16,TRBV7-2,-,ASSLGVPVQGTWQPQH
TRBJ1-1,11,TRBV7-8,many,ASRWTGNTEAF
TRBJ1-5,15,TRBV6-5,-,ASSPRDRGTGNLTQH
TRBJ2-2,11,TRBV29-1,many,SGYLASTGELF
TRBJ2-5,14,TRBV9,many,ASSVAPGQGGETQY